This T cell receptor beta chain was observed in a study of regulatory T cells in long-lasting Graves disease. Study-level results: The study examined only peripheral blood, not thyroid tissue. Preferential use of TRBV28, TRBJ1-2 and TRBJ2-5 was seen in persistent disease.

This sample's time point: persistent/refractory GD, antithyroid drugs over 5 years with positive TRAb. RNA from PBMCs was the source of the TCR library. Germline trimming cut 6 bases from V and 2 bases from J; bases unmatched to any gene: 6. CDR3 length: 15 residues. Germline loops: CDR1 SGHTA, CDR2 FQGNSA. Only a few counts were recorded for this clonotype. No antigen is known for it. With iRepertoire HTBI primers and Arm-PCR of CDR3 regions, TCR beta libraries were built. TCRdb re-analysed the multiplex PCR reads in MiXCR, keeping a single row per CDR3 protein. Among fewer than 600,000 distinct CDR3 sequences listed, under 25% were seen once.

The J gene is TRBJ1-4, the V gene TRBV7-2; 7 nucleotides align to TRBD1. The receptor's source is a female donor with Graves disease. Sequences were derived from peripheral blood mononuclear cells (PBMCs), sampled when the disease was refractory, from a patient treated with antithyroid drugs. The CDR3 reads CASRPRGGTNEKLFF. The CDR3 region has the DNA TGTGCCAGCAGACCTAGAGGGGGCACTAATGAAAAACTGTTTTTT. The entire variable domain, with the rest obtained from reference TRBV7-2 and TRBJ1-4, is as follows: GAGVSQSPSNKVTEKGKDVELRCDPISGHTALYWYRQSLGQGLEFLIYFQGNSAPDKSGLPSDRFSAERTGGSVSTLTIQRTQQEDSAVYLCASRPRGGTNEKLFFGSGTQLSVL.